The rows below give T cell receptor beta chains drawn from one sample of a study of cytomegalovirus exposure and HLA in healthy donors. Sequenced by immunoSEQ multiplex PCR; TCRdb stores in-frame clones only, minus some. The sample has about 160,000 clones, 65% to 85% seen once; the top ten hold around 3%. Material: PBMCs. The receptors derive from a woman between 45 and 60 years old in good health and CMV-seropositive. The CDR3 runs from the conserved cysteine through the conserved F or W. Each record gives: clone size, D gene, V gene, J gene, CDR3 protein, CDR3 DNA. D genes are given only for firm matches. Not all rows give a size; the values are once, few, many and, for expanded clones, a class.

clone_size: NA; d_call: TRBD1; v_call: TRBV4-1; j_call: TRBJ1-2; cdr3_aa: CASSQYDRALYGYTF; cdr3_nt: TGCGCCAGCAGCCAATACGACAGGGCCCTTTATGGCTACACCTTC
clone_size: NA; d_call: NA; v_call: TRBV7-8; j_call: TRBJ2-3; cdr3_aa: CASSEAASLTDTQYF; cdr3_nt: TGTGCCAGCAGCGAAGCTGCTTCCTTAACAGATACGCAGTATTTT
clone_size: NA; d_call: NA; v_call: TRBV19; j_call: TRBJ1-4; cdr3_aa: CASSIRRTDNEKLFF; cdr3_nt: TGTGCCAGTAGTATTCGTCGGACAGATAATGAAAAACTGTTTTTT
clone_size: NA; d_call: NA; v_call: TRBV5-4; j_call: TRBJ2-6; cdr3_aa: CASSLEQGLRGANVLTF; cdr3_nt: TGTGCCAGCAGCTTGGAACAGGGTCTAAGGGGGGCCAACGTCCTGACTTTC
clone_size: NA; d_call: TRBD1; v_call: TRBV28; j_call: TRBJ2-7; cdr3_aa: CASRDRRSHEQYF; cdr3_nt: TGTGCCAGCAGGGACAGGAGGTCTCACGAGCAGTACTTC
clone_size: NA; d_call: NA; v_call: TRBV30; j_call: TRBJ2-1; cdr3_aa: CAWGQVGTDEQFF; cdr3_nt: TGTGCCTGGGGCCAAGTGGGGACTGATGAGCAGTTCTTC
clone_size: NA; d_call: NA; v_call: TRBV2; j_call: TRBJ1-6; cdr3_aa: CASSEGGSSNSPLHF; cdr3_nt: TGTGCCAGCAGTGAAGGAGGGTCGAGTAATTCACCCCTCCACTTT
clone_size: NA; d_call: NA; v_call: TRBV4-1; j_call: TRBJ1-5; cdr3_aa: CASSRAGRDLGGQPQHF; cdr3_nt: TGCGCCAGCAGCCGAGCGGGCCGGGACTTGGGCGGTCAGCCCCAGCATTTT
clone_size: NA; d_call: NA; v_call: TRBV7-2; j_call: TRBJ1-2; cdr3_aa: CASSLGWDISGYTF; cdr3_nt: TGTGCCAGCAGCTTAGGATGGGACATAAGTGGCTACACCTTC
clone_size: once; d_call: NA; v_call: TRBV7-8; j_call: TRBJ1-5; cdr3_aa: CASSRRDTDSNQPQHF; cdr3_nt: TGTGCCAGCAGCCGCCGGGACACCGATAGCAATCAGCCCCAGCATTTT
clone_size: NA; d_call: TRBD1; v_call: TRBV5-6; j_call: TRBJ2-7; cdr3_aa: CASSLVTGAEQYF; cdr3_nt: TGTGCCAGCAGCTTGGTCACAGGGGCCGAGCAGTACTTC
clone_size: NA; d_call: TRBD2; v_call: TRBV7-9; j_call: TRBJ2-1; cdr3_aa: CASPPASGDKSSYNEQFF; cdr3_nt: TGTGCCAGCCCTCCGGCTAGCGGGGATAAGAGCTCCTACAATGAGCAGTTCTTC
clone_size: NA; d_call: TRBD1; v_call: TRBV4-3; j_call: TRBJ2-4; cdr3_aa: CASSQDGTGDIQYF; cdr3_nt: TGCGCCAGCAGCCAAGATGGAACAGGGGACATTCAGTACTTC
clone_size: NA; d_call: TRBD2; v_call: TRBV7-2; j_call: TRBJ2-2; cdr3_aa: CASSWGLAGGGGGELFF; cdr3_nt: TGTGCCAGCAGCTGGGGACTAGCGGGAGGAGGAGGCGGGGAGCTGTTTTTT
clone_size: NA; d_call: TRBD1; v_call: TRBV9; j_call: TRBJ2-5; cdr3_aa: CASSARPTGTANQETQYF; cdr3_nt: TGTGCCAGCAGCGCACGACCGACGGGGACAGCCAATCAAGAGACCCAGTACTTC
clone_size: NA; d_call: TRBD1; v_call: TRBV9; j_call: TRBJ2-2; cdr3_aa: CASSSWTGEESGELFF; cdr3_nt: TGTGCCAGCAGCTCCTGGACAGGGGAGGAATCCGGGGAGCTGTTTTTT
clone_size: NA; d_call: NA; v_call: TRBV9; j_call: TRBJ1-1; cdr3_aa: CASSLGGGNTEAFF; cdr3_nt: TGTGCCAGCAGCCTTGGGGGCGGGAACACTGAAGCTTTCTTT
clone_size: few; d_call: NA; v_call: TRBV28; j_call: TRBJ2-4; cdr3_aa: CASSVQGNKNSQYF; cdr3_nt: TGTGCCAGCAGCGTACAGGGAAACAAAAACAGTCAGTACTTC
clone_size: few; d_call: NA; v_call: TRBV4-1; j_call: TRBJ2-7; cdr3_aa: CASSQGFAAGRNEQYF; cdr3_nt: TGCGCCAGCAGCCAAGGATTCGCGGCAGGGAGGAACGAGCAGTACTTC
clone_size: NA; d_call: TRBD1; v_call: TRBV4-2; j_call: TRBJ1-4; cdr3_aa: CASSPKGQGDEKLFF; cdr3_nt: TGTGCCAGCAGCCCGAAGGGCCAGGGGGATGAAAAACTGTTTTTT
clone_size: few; d_call: NA; v_call: TRBV27; j_call: TRBJ1-1; cdr3_aa: CASGVAGNTEAFF; cdr3_nt: TGTGCCAGCGGGGTGGCGGGGAACACTGAAGCTTTCTTT
clone_size: NA; d_call: TRBD1; v_call: TRBV30; j_call: TRBJ1-2; cdr3_aa: CAGTGGYGYTF; cdr3_nt: TGTGCCGGGACAGGGGGCTATGGCTACACCTTC
clone_size: NA; d_call: TRBD2; v_call: TRBV10-3; j_call: TRBJ2-3; cdr3_aa: CAISERGGVDTQYF; cdr3_nt: TGTGCCATCAGTGAACGGGGGGGCGTGGATACGCAGTATTTT
clone_size: NA; d_call: TRBD1; v_call: TRBV30; j_call: TRBJ1-2; cdr3_aa: CAWSDHRGLGGYTF; cdr3_nt: TGTGCCTGGAGTGATCACAGGGGGCTTGGTGGCTACACCTTC
clone_size: NA; d_call: TRBD1; v_call: TRBV13; j_call: TRBJ1-1; cdr3_aa: CASSLRGRANTEAFF; cdr3_nt: TGTGCCAGCAGCCTCAGGGGGAGAGCGAACACTGAAGCTTTCTTT
clone_size: NA; d_call: NA; v_call: TRBV7-2; j_call: TRBJ2-3; cdr3_aa: CASSLDPTITQYF; cdr3_nt: TGTGCCAGCAGCTTAGACCCTACCATTACGCAGTATTTT
clone_size: NA; d_call: NA; v_call: TRBV6-5; j_call: TRBJ2-3; cdr3_aa: CASSYSRSGSTDTQYF; cdr3_nt: TGTGCCAGCAGTTACTCGAGAAGCGGGAGCACAGATACGCAGTATTTT
clone_size: NA; d_call: NA; v_call: TRBV25-1; j_call: TRBJ1-1; cdr3_aa: CASSEFAGTNTEAFF; cdr3_nt: TGTGCCAGCAGTGAATTTGCGGGGACTAACACTGAAGCTTTCTTT
clone_size: few; d_call: NA; v_call: TRBV2; j_call: TRBJ2-1; cdr3_aa: CASSARANEQFF; cdr3_nt: TGTGCCAGCAGTGCCAGGGCAAATGAGCAGTTCTTC
clone_size: NA; d_call: NA; v_call: TRBV7-9; j_call: TRBJ2-2; cdr3_aa: CASSLDRINTGELFF; cdr3_nt: TGTGCCAGCAGCCTCGACAGAATTAACACCGGGGAGCTGTTTTTT
clone_size: NA; d_call: NA; v_call: TRBV11-1; j_call: TRBJ1-1; cdr3_aa: CASSLDRDTEAFF; cdr3_nt: TGTGCCAGCAGCTTAGACCGGGACACTGAAGCTTTCTTT
clone_size: NA; d_call: NA; v_call: TRBV30; j_call: TRBJ2-7; cdr3_aa: CAWSTLQEHSSYEQYF; cdr3_nt: TGTGCCTGGAGTACCTTACAGGAACACAGCTCCTACGAGCAGTACTTC
clone_size: NA; d_call: NA; v_call: TRBV4-3; j_call: TRBJ1-6; cdr3_aa: CASSQESTRGSGSPLHF; cdr3_nt: TGCGCCAGCAGCCAAGAATCGACGCGAGGCTCGGGGTCACCCCTCCACTTT
clone_size: NA; d_call: NA; v_call: TRBV13; j_call: TRBJ1-2; cdr3_aa: CASSLAAAANYGYTF; cdr3_nt: TGTGCCAGCAGCTTAGCGGCGGCAGCTAACTATGGCTACACCTTC
clone_size: NA; d_call: TRBD2; v_call: TRBV30; j_call: TRBJ2-7; cdr3_aa: CAWRPLAGVGEQYF; cdr3_nt: TGTGCCTGGCGCCCACTAGCGGGAGTTGGCGAGCAGTACTTC
clone_size: NA; d_call: NA; v_call: TRBV5-8; j_call: TRBJ1-5; cdr3_aa: CASSAGQWNQPQHF; cdr3_nt: TGTGCCAGCAGCGCCGGACAGTGGAATCAGCCCCAGCATTTT
clone_size: NA; d_call: NA; v_call: TRBV2; j_call: TRBJ1-1; cdr3_aa: CASRGDAHTEAFF; cdr3_nt: TGTGCCAGCCGCGGAGACGCTCACACTGAAGCTTTCTTT
clone_size: NA; d_call: NA; v_call: TRBV6-5; j_call: TRBJ2-2; cdr3_aa: CASSYSPTGELFF; cdr3_nt: TGTGCCAGCAGTTACTCCCCGACCGGGGAGCTGTTTTTT
clone_size: NA; d_call: NA; v_call: TRBV18; j_call: TRBJ2-7; cdr3_aa: CASSPGLGEQYF; cdr3_nt: TGTGCCAGCTCGCCGGGACTGGGCGAGCAGTACTTC
clone_size: NA; d_call: NA; v_call: TRBV19; j_call: TRBJ1-6; cdr3_aa: CASSIVSGSSYNSPLHF; cdr3_nt: TGTGCCAGTAGTATAGTATCCGGGAGCTCCTATAATTCACCCCTCCACTTT
clone_size: NA; d_call: NA; v_call: TRBV19; j_call: TRBJ1-2; cdr3_aa: CASTEQNYGYTF; cdr3_nt: TGTGCCAGTACCGAACAAAACTATGGCTACACCTTC
clone_size: NA; d_call: NA; v_call: TRBV6-5; j_call: TRBJ2-3; cdr3_aa: CASSWDGGLPDTQYF; cdr3_nt: TGTGCCAGCAGTTGGGACGGAGGGTTGCCAGATACGCAGTATTTT
clone_size: NA; d_call: TRBD1; v_call: TRBV5-1; j_call: TRBJ1-6; cdr3_aa: CASSPTGDTYNSPLHF; cdr3_nt: TGCGCCAGCAGCCCAACAGGGGACACTTATAATTCACCCCTCCACTTT
clone_size: NA; d_call: TRBD1; v_call: TRBV7-9; j_call: TRBJ1-1; cdr3_aa: CASSLRDRGSEAFF; cdr3_nt: TGTGCCAGCAGCTTAAGAGACAGGGGGTCTGAAGCTTTCTTT
clone_size: NA; d_call: NA; v_call: TRBV5-1; j_call: TRBJ1-4; cdr3_aa: CASSFGRGNEKLFF; cdr3_nt: TGCGCCAGCAGCTTCGGGAGGGGGAATGAAAAACTGTTTTTT
clone_size: NA; d_call: TRBD2; v_call: TRBV4-1; j_call: TRBJ2-5; cdr3_aa: CASSQEGGLAGRETQYF; cdr3_nt: TGCGCCAGCAGCCAAGAGGGCGGACTAGCGGGGAGAGAGACCCAGTACTTC
clone_size: NA; d_call: NA; v_call: TRBV28; j_call: TRBJ1-5; cdr3_aa: CASSRGRGFNQPQHF; cdr3_nt: TGTGCCAGCAGTCGAGGGAGAGGGTTCAATCAGCCCCAGCATTTT
clone_size: NA; d_call: TRBD2; v_call: TRBV2; j_call: TRBJ2-1; cdr3_aa: CASSTHTSGTLNEQFF; cdr3_nt: TGTGCCAGCAGTACTCACACTAGCGGAACCCTTAATGAGCAGTTCTTC
clone_size: NA; d_call: TRBD1; v_call: TRBV6-5; j_call: TRBJ2-1; cdr3_aa: CASSYSRDRGHEQFF; cdr3_nt: TGTGCCAGCAGTTACTCTAGGGACAGGGGACATGAGCAGTTCTTC
clone_size: NA; d_call: NA; v_call: TRBV19; j_call: TRBJ2-2; cdr3_aa: CASSLAANTGELFF; cdr3_nt: TGTGCCAGTAGTTTAGCGGCGAACACCGGGGAGCTGTTTTTT
clone_size: NA; d_call: NA; v_call: TRBV29-1; j_call: TRBJ1-1; cdr3_aa: CSVVSSDTEAFF; cdr3_nt: TGCAGCGTTGTTTCGTCGGACACTGAAGCTTTCTTT
clone_size: NA; d_call: TRBD2; v_call: TRBV4-2; j_call: TRBJ2-1; cdr3_aa: CASSRGTSGINEQFF; cdr3_nt: TGTGCCAGCAGCCGAGGGACTAGCGGGATCAATGAGCAGTTCTTC
clone_size: few; d_call: NA; v_call: TRBV7-2; j_call: TRBJ2-1; cdr3_aa: CASSSRSRGNEQFF; cdr3_nt: TGTGCCAGCAGTTCCAGAAGTAGGGGCAATGAGCAGTTCTTC
clone_size: NA; d_call: TRBD1; v_call: TRBV30; j_call: TRBJ1-5; cdr3_aa: CAWSLPGQGIGSNQPQHF; cdr3_nt: TGTGCCTGGAGTCTCCCGGGACAGGGGATCGGAAGCAATCAGCCCCAGCATTTT
clone_size: few; d_call: TRBD1; v_call: TRBV7-2; j_call: TRBJ1-1; cdr3_aa: CASSVQGAGGTEAFF; cdr3_nt: TGTGCCAGCAGCGTACAGGGGGCTGGAGGCACTGAAGCTTTCTTT